This T cell receptor (beta chain) was sequenced in a study of cytomegalovirus exposure and HLA in healthy donors. Overall study context: Drawn from HLA-typed donors, about 85 million unique TCRs were held in an early data release.

The study sampled nominally healthy donors, though unrecorded immune exposures were likely. Trimming removed 0 bases at V and 5 bases at J, with 15 bases between. Germline CDR1 is SGHDT and CDR2 is YYEEEE. The CDR3 loop spans 16 amino acids. Remarks on this clone: The antigen remains undetermined.

Primers: 60 Vbeta forward and 13 Jbeta reverse. Methods used by the authors: The count from a later analysis was some 76 million unique TCR beta chains, some 10 million of them shared. The protocol was immunoSEQ multiplex PCR, while the TCRdb copy is restricted to in-frame clones and leaves out a portion. The V and J calls and clone size are taken from that table; D and trimming were inferred from the DNA. The profile shows 110,000 to 150,000 clones, 60% to 85% of them singletons. Whole-study findings and limits: The listing of roughly 160 TCR beta chains classed them as cytomegalovirus-associated.

Sequenced: PBMCs. The chain recombines TRBV5-6 with TRBJ2-1, with D perhaps matching TRBD2 (5 bases). This sequence was found in a male donor in good health and CMV-seronegative. The CDR3 sequence is CASSLALGMEDNEQFF. The CDR3 nucleotides read TGTGCCAGCAGCTTGGCCCTGGGAATGGAGGACAATGAGCAGTTCTTC.